The clone carrying this TCR beta chain was recorded a few times. Data came from immunoSEQ multiplex PCR; TCRdb stores just in-frame clones and leaves some out. The sample shows some 37,000 clones, more than 60% of them seen only once. With baseline, cycle 4 day 1, and cycle 7 day 1 as timepoints, blood was sampled. The data derive from a study of OX40 agonist ivuxolimab in advanced cancers. In the study overall: Past anti-PD-1, anti-PD-L1 or anti-CTLA-4 therapy was accepted, and 30% to 45% had received some.

Germline lookup yields CDR1 SNHLY and CDR2 FYNNEI. The CDR3 runs to 16 residues. Trimming removed 0 bases at V and 3 bases at J, with 11 bases between. The source of this sequence is an adult with an advanced solid tumor such as melanoma, head and neck, liver or kidney cancer. The chain recombines TRBV2 with TRBJ1-4; D remains unclear. The starting material was CD4+ or CD8+ T cells sorted from blood, obtained in a trial of the OX40 agonist ivuxolimab. The CDR3 is CASSEAGGRPNEKLFF. Here the CDR3 DNA reads TGTGCCAGCAGTGAAGCTGGAGGGCGCCCTAATGAAAAACTGTTTTTT.